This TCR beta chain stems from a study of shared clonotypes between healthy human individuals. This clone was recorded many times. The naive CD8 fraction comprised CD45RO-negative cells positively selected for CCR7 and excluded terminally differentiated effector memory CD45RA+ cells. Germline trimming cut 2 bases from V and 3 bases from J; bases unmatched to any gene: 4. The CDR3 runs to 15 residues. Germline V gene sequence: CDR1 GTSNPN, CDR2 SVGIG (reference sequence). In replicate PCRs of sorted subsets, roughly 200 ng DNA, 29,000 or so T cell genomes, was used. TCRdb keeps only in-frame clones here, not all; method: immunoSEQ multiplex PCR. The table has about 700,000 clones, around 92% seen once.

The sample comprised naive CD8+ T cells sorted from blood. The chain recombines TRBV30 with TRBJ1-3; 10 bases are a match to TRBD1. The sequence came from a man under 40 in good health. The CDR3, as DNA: TGTGCCTGGAGTTATGGGACAGGGGTTGGAAACACCATATATTTT. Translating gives CAWSYGTGVGNTIYF.